This TCR beta chain stems from a study of tumor and adjacent non-tumor tissue in lung cancer. The library came from three nested PCR rounds adapted from ARM-PCR protocols. TCRdb independently ran MiXCR on the multiplex PCR reads; one entry per CDR3 protein. The sample holds approximately 90,000 distinct CDR3 sequences, 67% seen once. The sample holds many counts of this clonotype. Germline CDR1 and CDR2: MNHEY and SVGAGI. The CDR3 extends over 15 amino acids. V was clipped by 5 bases and J by 5 bases; unmatched bases: 4. RNA was extracted from bulk tissue without any cell sorting. The receptor's source is a man aged 55 to 70 with non-small cell lung cancer. Source material: lung tumor tissue. J is TRBJ2-2 and V is TRBV6-5; 11 bases line up with TRBD2. The DNA for the CDR3 is TGTGCCAGCAGTAGCCGGACTAGCGGGACCGGGGAGCTGTTTTTT. It translates to CASSSRTSGTGELFF.